This T cell receptor beta chain comes out of a study of blood T cell repertoires in COVID-19. In the study overall: Specimens from acute and convalescent COVID-19 originated in the United States, Italy and Spain. Sources were T cells, B-cell-depleted T cells, or PBMCs; the material itself was cDNA or gDNA.

Source study methods: How many nucleated cells were present was estimated from reference gene primer amplification. Method: immunoSEQ multiplex PCR; TCRdb's copy keeps in-frame clones and lacks some. V, J and clone size are taken as reported in that table, and D and trimming were inferred from the DNA itself. Seen here are some 250,000 clones, approximately 84% observed once, and the top ten hold less than 5.5%. Germline loops: CDR1 LGHDT, CDR2 YNNKEL (reference sequence). The V gene end was trimmed by 1 base and the J gene end by 6 bases; junction bases not matched to a gene: 5. This CDR3 contains 15 residues.

The sample consisted of peripheral blood. This sequence was found in a middle-aged man with active or convalescent COVID-19. This chain uses TRBV3-1 (or the pseudogene TRBV3-2) with TRBJ2-3; 9 positions match TRBD1. CDR3 nucleotides: TGTGCCAGCAGCCAAGGGGGGACAGGGAGTGATACGCAGTATTTT. This codes for CASSQGGTGSDTQYF.